This T cell receptor beta chain was recovered during a study of identical twins. From the 5' RACE reads, TCRdb called clonotypes with MiXCR, one entry per CDR3 protein. In the table there are approximately 620,000 distinct CDR3 sequences, over 8.5% of which are singletons. This CDR3 is built from 11 residues. Germline CDR1 and CDR2: SNHLY and FYNNEI. Trimming pared 8 bases from V and 5 bases from J, leaving 7 bases between. The sample was also linked to a second study, of yellow fever vaccine responses in identical twins. That work adds: Reportedly, twins showed a vaccine T cell response that looked partly convergent and partly personalized.

The origin of this receptor is a young woman in good health. Source material: PBMCs. The chain combines TRBV2 with TRBJ2-1; no reliable D call. The CDR3 sequence: CASVQNNEQFF. CDR3 coding DNA: TGTGCCAGCGTCCAGAACAATGAGCAGTTCTTC.